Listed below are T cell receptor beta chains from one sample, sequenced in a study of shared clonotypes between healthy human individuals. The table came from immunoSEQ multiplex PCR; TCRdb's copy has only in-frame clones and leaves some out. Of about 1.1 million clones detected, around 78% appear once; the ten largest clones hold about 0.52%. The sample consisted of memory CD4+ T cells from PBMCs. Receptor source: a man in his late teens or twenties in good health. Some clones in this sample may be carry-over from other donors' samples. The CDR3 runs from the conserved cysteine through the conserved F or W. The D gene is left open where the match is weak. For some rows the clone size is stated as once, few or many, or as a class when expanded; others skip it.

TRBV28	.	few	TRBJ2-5	TGTGCCAGCAGTCCACAACTAGGGGGGGCAGAGACCCAGTACTTC	CASSPQLGGAETQYF
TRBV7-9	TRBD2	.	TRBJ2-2	TGTGCCAGCAGCTTAATCCCTAGCGGGGCGAACACCGGGGAGCTGTTTTTT	CASSLIPSGANTGELFF
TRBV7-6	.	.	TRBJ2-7	TGTGCCAGCAGCTTAGCGGGGAATGGTATGAAGCAGTACTTC	CASSLAGNGMKQYF
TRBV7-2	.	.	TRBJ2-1	TGTGCCAGCAGCTTAGTTGGGAGTGGATTGAACTTCTTC	CASSLVGSGLNFF
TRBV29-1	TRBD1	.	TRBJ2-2	TGCAGCGTTGGGGACAGGGCGGGGACCGGGGAGCTGTTTTTT	CSVGDRAGTGELFF
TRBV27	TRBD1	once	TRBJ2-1	TGTGCCAGCAGCCCCGGGGACAGGGGTTACAATGAGCAGTTCTTC	CASSPGDRGYNEQFF
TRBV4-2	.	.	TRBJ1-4	TGTGCCAGCAGCCTGGGGGGAGATGGTGAAAAACTGTTTTTT	CASSLGGDGEKLFF
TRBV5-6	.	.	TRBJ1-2	TGTGCCAGCAGCTTTGAACGGAAGAGCTATGGCTACACCTTC	CASSFERKSYGYTF
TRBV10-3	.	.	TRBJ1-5	TGTGCCATCAGTGAGTCTGGGGGCAATCAGCCCCAGCATTTT	CAISESGGNQPQHF
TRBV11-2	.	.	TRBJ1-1	TGTGCCAGCAGCTCCATCCGTGGCACTGAAGCTTTCTTT	CASSSIRGTEAFF
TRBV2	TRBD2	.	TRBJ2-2	TGTGCCAGCACCCTAGCGGGAGGGTACACCGGGGAGCTGTTTTTT	CASTLAGGYTGELFF
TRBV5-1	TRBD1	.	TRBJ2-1	TGCGCCAGCAGCTTGCTCGGGCAGGGGGCCTACAATGAGCAGTTCTTC	CASSLLGQGAYNEQFF
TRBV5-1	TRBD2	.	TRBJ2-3	TGCGCCAGCAGCAACGGACTAGTTTCAGATACGCAGTATTTT	CASSNGLVSDTQYF
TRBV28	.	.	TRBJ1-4	TGTGCCAGCAGTAGTGGGGGGATCCCTGAAAAACTGTTTTTT	CASSSGGIPEKLFF
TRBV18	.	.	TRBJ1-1	TGTGCCAGCTCACCACTAAGATCGAACACTGAAGCTTTCTTT	CASSPLRSNTEAFF
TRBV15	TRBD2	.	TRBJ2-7	TGTGCCACCAGCAGGGATGAACTAGCGGGAGTTTCCCACGAGCAGTACTTC	CATSRDELAGVSHEQYF
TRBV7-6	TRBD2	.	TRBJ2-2	TGTGCCAGCAGCCCGGGACTAGCGGAGGCGGGGACCGGGGAGCTGTTTTTT	CASSPGLAEAGTGELFF
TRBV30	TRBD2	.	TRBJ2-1	TGTGCCTGGATCTTCTCCGGGACTAGCGGGGAGCAGTTCTTC	CAWIFSGTSGEQFF
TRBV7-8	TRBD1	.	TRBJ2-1	TGTGCCATCCGGCTAAGGGGCAGGGGGCAAAATGAGCAGTTCTTC	CAIRLRGRGQNEQFF
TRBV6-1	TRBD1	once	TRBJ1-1	TGTGCCAGCAGTGGACAGGGGGCCACTGAAGCTTTCTTT	CASSGQGATEAFF
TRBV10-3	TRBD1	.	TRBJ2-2	TGTGCCATCAGGAAACCCCAAGGACAGGGATCCACCGGGGAGCTGTTTTTT	CAIRKPQGQGSTGELFF
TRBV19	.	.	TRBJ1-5	TGTGCCAGTAGTATAGCGGGTTTTGGGTCCGGAGGTGCCAATCAGCCCCAGCATTTT	CASSIAGFGSGGANQPQHF
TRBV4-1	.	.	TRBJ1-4	TGCGCCAGCAGCCAAGACGGGTGGGTCTCCACGGATGAAAAACTGTTTTTT	CASSQDGWVSTDEKLFF
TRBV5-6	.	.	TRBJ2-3	TGTGCCAGCAGCTTGCAGGGAGACCCCTCCACAGATACGCAGTATTTT	CASSLQGDPSTDTQYF
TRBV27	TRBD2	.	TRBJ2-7	TGTGCCAGCAGTCAAGCGGGAGCTTATAGGTACGAGCAGTACTTC	CASSQAGAYRYEQYF
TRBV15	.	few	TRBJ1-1	TGTGCCACCAGCAGAGGGGGGGGATGGAACACTGAAGCTTTCTTT	CATSRGGGWNTEAFF
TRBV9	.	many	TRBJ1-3	TGTGCCAGCAGCTCGGCGAGCTCTGGAAACACCATATATTTT	CASSSASSGNTIYF
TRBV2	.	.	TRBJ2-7	TGTGCCAGCAAAGAGGGATCGCTCTACGAGCAGTACTTC	CASKEGSLYEQYF
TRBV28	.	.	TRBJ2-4	TGTGCCACAGCCCTCCCGCAGGGGGGCAAAAACATTCAGTACTTC	CATALPQGGKNIQYF
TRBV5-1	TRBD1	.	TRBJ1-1	TGCGCCAGCAGCCTGGACAGGGGAACCACTGAAGCTTTCTTT	CASSLDRGTTEAFF
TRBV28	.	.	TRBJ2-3	TGTGCCAGCAGTGAGTCAGATACGCAGTATTTT	CASSESDTQYF